These 25 T cell receptor beta chains share one sample of origin, sequenced in a study of shared clonotypes between healthy human individuals. Profiled with immunoSEQ multiplex PCR; TCRdb holds only in-frame clones, not every one. This sample has some 650,000 clones, with more than 95% found just once. Sequencing used naive CD4+ T cells sorted from blood. Subset defined: CD45RA+ positively selected. These receptors were obtained from a woman aged 25 to 39 in good health.

The V and J genes are TRBV18 and TRBJ1-5; D may be TRBD1 (6 bases). The germline V gene encodes CDR1 KGHSH and CDR2 LQKENI. The CDR3 totals 13 residues. V was clipped by 2 bases and J by 7 bases, with 9 bases between them. This CDR3 reads CASSPTGFQPQHF. DNA for the CDR3: TGTGCCAGCTCACCAACAGGGTTCCAGCCCCAGCATTTT.

The chain couples TRBV19 to TRBJ2-7, with D possibly TRBD1 on 8 matching bases. Trimming removed 5 bases from V and 1 base from J, with 15 bases in between. CDR1 is LNHDA, CDR2 SQIVND, per germline (reference sequence). The CDR3 contains 15 residues. This CDR3 is CASSPGGTGSYEQYF. CDR3 DNA sequence: TGTGCCAGTAGTCCCGGGGGGACAGGATCCTACGAGCAGTACTTC.

V and J are TRBV5-1 and TRBJ2-6; 9 bases fit TRBD1. The CDR3 runs 19 residues. Germline assignment: CDR1 SGHRS and CDR2 YFSETQ. After removal of 4 bases from V and 0 bases from J, the junction contained 11 bases not matched to a gene. The DNA for the CDR3 is TGCGCCAGCAGCCCCCTTGAGGGACAGGGAGACTCTGGGGCCAACGTCCTGACTTTC. It encodes CASSPLEGQGDSGANVLTF.

The chain has TRBV30 and TRBJ1-2; 7 positions match TRBD1. The CDR3 is 14 amino acids. Germline lookup yields CDR1 GTSNPN and CDR2 SVGIG (reference sequence). The V segment lost 3 bases and the J segment 8 bases; nucleotides outside the gene matches: 12. The CDR3 nucleotides read TGTGCCTGGAGCGCTCGCCAGGGACAGCGGGGCTACACCTTC. This gives the protein CAWSARQGQRGYTF.

The chain has TRBV7-9 and TRBJ2-2; 7 bases agree with TRBD1. V shed 4 bases, J shed 6 bases, and the junction held 14 bases outside the gene matches. The length of the CDR3 is 17 residues. The germline V gene has CDR1 SEHNR and CDR2 FQNEAQ (reference sequence). The CDR3 is CASSSRTGLRNPGELFF. CDR3 DNA sequence: TGTGCCAGCAGCTCCCGGACAGGTTTAAGAAACCCCGGGGAGCTGTTTTTT.

The genes are TRBV28 and TRBJ2-4; 8 bases are a match to TRBD1. The CDR3 length is 15 residues. Germline V gene data show CDR1 as MDHEN and CDR2 as SYDVKM. The J segment lost 8 bases and the V segment lost 6 bases, leaving 12 bases of the junction unmatched. This CDR3 reads CASSPRGRGQDIQYF. The CDR3 nucleotides read TGTGCCAGCAGCCCACGGGGCAGGGGGCAGGACATTCAGTACTTC.

This rearrangement joins TRBV18 to TRBJ2-2, with unresolved D. V lost 1 base, J lost 2 bases, and 8 bases lay in between. The CDR3 runs 15 residues. The germline V gene has CDR1 KGHSH and CDR2 LQKENI. The CDR3 region has the DNA TGTGCCAGCTCACCACAGGAGATTAACACCGGGGAGCTGTTTTTT. As protein: CASSPQEINTGELFF. Complete variable domain (other parts from reference TRBV18 and TRBJ2-2): NAGVMQNPRHLVRRRGQEARLRCSPMKGHSHVYWYRQLPEEGLKFMVYLQKENIIDESGMPKERFSAEFPKEGPSILRIQQVVRGDSAAYFCASSPQEINTGELFFGEGSRLTVL.

This chain links TRBV5-5 with TRBJ2-2, with D unresolved. The CDR3 sequence is 13 residues long. Germline CDR1 reads SGHKS; CDR2 reads YYEKEE (reference sequence). Trimming pared 7 bases from V and 6 bases from J, leaving 13 bases between. The DNA of the CDR3 is TGTGCCAGCCAGCAGGCCCGACCCGGGGAGCTGTTTTTT. Translating gives CASQQARPGELFF.

The V gene is TRBV28, the J gene TRBJ1-3; D not resolved. Germline-derived CDR1 and CDR2 are MDHEN and SYDVKM. This CDR3 spans 14 amino acids. Trimming pared 3 bases from V and 2 bases from J, leaving 8 bases between. For the CDR3, the DNA is TGTGCCAGCAGTTTTAGAAATACTGGAAACACCATATATTTT. This codes for CASSFRNTGNTIYF.

The chain has TRBV15 and TRBJ2-7, with D maybe TRBD1 (6 bases). The CDR3 has 16 amino acids. V lost 1 base, J lost 3 bases, and 16 bases lay in between. CDR1 is LNHNV and CDR2 is YYDKDF in the germline V gene (reference sequence). The DNA for the CDR3 is TGTGCCACCAGCAGAGTGAGGGGGTCAGGGTACTACGAGCAGTACTTC. Translating it yields CATSRVRGSGYYEQYF.

This sequence joins TRBV6-1 and TRBJ2-7, with D unclear. Germline V gene lookup returns CDR1 MNHNS and CDR2 SASEGT. V shed 4 bases and J shed 0 bases, with 10 bases lying between them. This CDR3 spans 14 amino acids. CDR3 sequence reads: CASSVGFSSYEQYF. The DNA for the CDR3 is TGTGCCAGCAGTGTGGGGTTTAGCTCCTACGAGCAGTACTTC.

The CDR3 region is CATSPWRYSQLVNVGAGYTF. Here the CDR3 DNA reads TGTGCCACCAGTCCCTGGCGCTATAGCCAATTAGTAAACGTTGGCGCTGGCTACACCTTC. The chain carries TRBV15 and TRBJ1-2, with D unclear. The CDR3 is 20 residues long. Trimming removed 6 bases at V and 7 bases at J, with 36 bases between. CDR1 and CDR2 (germline): LNHNV, YYDKDF (reference sequence).

J is TRBJ2-1 and V is TRBV28; 11 positions match TRBD2. This CDR3 comprises 15 residues. V lost 9 bases and J lost 2; bases outside the gene matches: 6. Germline V gene lookup returns CDR1 MDHEN and CDR2 SYDVKM. In DNA, the CDR3 is TGTGCCAGTGGGACTAGCGGATCCCCCTACAATGAGCAGTTCTTC. Protein sequence: CASGTSGSPYNEQFF.

The chain is built from TRBV5-1 and TRBJ1-1, with a weak D call TRBD1 (6 bases). The V end lost 7 bases, the J end lost 3 bases, and 16 bases lay between the germline ends. This CDR3 comprises 14 residues. Germline loops: CDR1 SGHRS, CDR2 YFSETQ. The CDR3 protein is CASQPGDRYTEAFF. The CDR3 DNA reads as TGCGCCAGCCAGCCGGGAGACAGGTACACTGAAGCTTTCTTT.

This clone was seen once. This chain uses TRBV6-4 with TRBJ1-4; TRBD1 aligns across 9 bases. V dropped 6 bases and J dropped 1; count of bases not matched to a gene: 3. The length of the CDR3 is 15 residues. The germline V gene encodes CDR1 MRHNA and CDR2 SNTAGT. CDR3 nucleotide sequence: TGTGCCAGCAGGGTGACAGGGGGAACTAATGAAAAACTGTTTTTT. Translating gives CASRVTGGTNEKLFF.

The rearrangement uses TRBV28 and TRBJ2-7, with no clear D. V was shortened by 7 bases and J by 0 bases, with 19 bases between the two germline ends. This CDR3 is 16 amino acids long. Germline V gene sequence: CDR1 MDHEN, CDR2 SYDVKM. The CDR3 protein is CASIPPLGSSSYEQYF. The CDR3 nucleotides are TGTGCCAGCATCCCTCCTTTAGGGTCAAGCTCCTACGAGCAGTACTTC.

The chain links TRBV25-1 to TRBJ2-6; no clear D gene. The CDR3 contains 14 residues. Germline V CDR1 and CDR2: MGHDK, SYGVNS. V gave up 1 base and J gave up 0 bases, with 1 base separating them. CDR3 DNA sequence: TGTGCCAGCAGTGAATCCTCTGGGGCCAACGTCCTGACTTTC. Amino acids: CASSESSGANVLTF. The complete variable domain, with remaining parts taken from reference TRBV25-1 and TRBJ2-6, reads EADIYQTPRYLVIGTGKKITLECSQTMGHDKMYWYQQDPGMELHLIHYSYGVNSTEKGDLSSESTVSRIRTEHFPLTLESARPSHTSQYLCASSESSGANVLTFGAGSRLTVL.

The CDR3 protein is CASSLRRAGISYEQYF. As DNA, the CDR3 is TGTGCCAGCAGCCTCCGCCGGGCGGGCATATCCTACGAGCAGTACTTC. This chain links TRBV4-2 with TRBJ2-7; D perhaps matches TRBD2 (5 bases). From germline, CDR1 is LGHNA and CDR2 YNFKEQ. The CDR3 length is 16 residues. Trimming removed 4 bases at V and 1 base at J, with 17 bases between.

The rearrangement links TRBV19 to TRBJ2-3; TRBD2 might be the D (6 bases). CDR3 length: 16 residues. Trimming removed 2 bases at V and 4 bases at J, with 16 bases between. Per the germline V gene, CDR1 is LNHDA and CDR2 is SQIVND (reference sequence). The CDR3 sequence is CASSITTGARSDTQYF. The CDR3 bases are TGTGCCAGTAGTATAACTACGGGAGCGCGCTCAGATACGCAGTATTTT.

The genes are TRBV6-1 and TRBJ1-2, with unresolved D. The V end was cut by 7 bases, the J end by 5 bases, with 11 bases between. The length of the CDR3 is 12 residues. Germline V gene data show CDR1 as MNHNS and CDR2 as SASEGT. The CDR3 DNA sequence: TGTGCCAGCACCCGCACGGAATATGGCTACACCTTC. The encoded protein is CASTRTEYGYTF.

The rearrangement uses TRBV19 and TRBJ1-5; the match to TRBD1 covers 8 bases. Germline CDR1 is LNHDA and CDR2 is SQIVND (reference sequence). V lost 3 bases, J lost 1 base, and 5 bases stayed unmatched. This CDR3 region has 16 residues. The CDR3 DNA sequence: TGTGCCAGTAGTATTTTAGACAGGGGAAGCAATCAGCCCCAGCATTTT. Translating gives CASSILDRGSNQPQHF.

The chain combines TRBV6-1 with TRBJ2-4; D may be TRBD2 (5 bases). V was shortened by 3 bases and J by 14 bases, with 17 bases between the two germline ends. Looked up from germline, CDR1 is MNHNS and CDR2 is SASEGT. This CDR3 spans 13 amino acids. The CDR3 loop is CASSDHIPTGKYF. The CDR3 nucleotides read TGTGCCAGCAGTGACCATATCCCGACGGGGAAGTACTTC.

The chain recombines TRBV29-1 with TRBJ2-5; 8 bases align to TRBD1. Germline-derived CDR1 and CDR2 are SQVTM and ANQGSEA. This CDR3 is built from 14 residues. V trimming: 6 bases; J trimming: 5 bases; junction bases outside the gene matches: 11. CDR3 coding DNA: TGCAGCGTCCCCCGGACAGGGAAGTACGAGACCCAGTACTTC. Translated: CSVPRTGKYETQYF.

The chain employs TRBV28 and TRBJ2-7, with D unclear. There are 15 residues in the CDR3. Germline CDR1 is MDHEN and CDR2 is SYDVKM. Trimming removed 6 bases at V and 4 bases at J, with 19 bases between. The CDR3: CASSLPGAVSYEQYF. CDR3 sequence (DNA): TGTGCCAGCAGCCTACCTGGTGCGGTTTCTTACGAGCAGTACTTC. The full variable domain, rest sourced from reference TRBV28 and TRBJ2-7, is DVKVTQSSRYLVKRTGEKVFLECVQDMDHENMFWYRQDPGLGLRLIYFSYDVKMKEKGDIPEGYSVSREKKERFSLILESASTNQTSMYLCASSLPGAVSYEQYFGPGTRLTVT.

This sequence joins TRBV14 and TRBJ2-7, with D uncertain. The CDR3 length is 13 residues. V was pared by 3 bases and J by 3 bases, with 9 bases between. The germline CDR1 and CDR2 sequences are SGHDN and FVKESK. This chain's CDR3 is CASSHQAFYEQYF. Here the CDR3 DNA reads TGTGCCAGCAGCCATCAAGCCTTCTACGAGCAGTACTTC.